A selection of T cell receptor beta chains follows, all from one sample in a study of blood T cell repertoires in COVID-19. The repertoire was sequenced with immunoSEQ multiplex PCR; TCRdb's copy has only in-frame clones and lacks some. The sample has some 59,000 clones, over 60% seen once. Sequences were obtained from peripheral blood. The receptors were gathered from a man aged 25-45 years with COVID-19, enrolled during active disease. Each CDR3 is given with its conserved first and last residue. A D gene is named only where the DNA matches it firmly. Expanded clones get a size class; other rows say once, few or many, or leave the size out.

>TRBJ2-2|.|.|13|TRBV6-5
TGTGCCAGCAGTAACCAGGGGACCGGGGAGCTGTTTTTT
CASSNQGTGELFF
>TRBJ2-7|.|.|13|TRBV7-9
TGTGCCAGCAGCGCCGAAGGGGGCTACGAGCAGTACTTC
CASSAEGGYEQYF
>TRBJ1-5|.|few|13|TRBV7-9
TGTGCCAGCAGCTTAAGCGGGAATCAGCCCCAGCATTTT
CASSLSGNQPQHF
>TRBJ1-5|.|.|14|TRBV7-8
TGTGCCAGCAGCTTAGGTGGGGGGTATCAGCCCCAGCATTTT
CASSLGGGYQPQHF
>TRBJ1-1|.|.|17|TRBV28
TGTGCCAGCAGCCCGCGGCGGGGTAGGGGCATGAACACTGAAGCTTTCTTT
CASSPRRGRGMNTEAFF
>TRBJ2-1|.|.|16|TRBV5-1
TGCGCCAGCAGCTTGGACACGGGGAGCTCCTACAATGAGCAGTTCTTC
CASSLDTGSSYNEQFF
>TRBJ2-7|TRBD1|few|14|TRBV5-5
TGTGCCAGCAGCTTGGACAGGGGGCGCTTCGAGCAGTACTTC
CASSLDRGRFEQYF
>TRBJ1-1|TRBD1|.|14|TRBV7-9
TGTGCCAGCAGCCCGGGACAGGGTAGCACTGAAGCTTTCTTT
CASSPGQGSTEAFF
>TRBJ2-2|.|.|14|TRBV6-5
TGTGCCAGCAAACCACAGGCCGCGAGCGGGGAGCTGTTTTTT
CASKPQAASGELFF
>TRBJ2-7|.|.|14|TRBV4-1
TGCGCCAGCAGTCTTAGCTCCGAATGGGACGAGCAGTACTTC
CASSLSSEWDEQYF
>TRBJ1-5|.|few|13|TRBV28
TGTGCCAGCCGAGAGAGTAGCAATCAGCCCCAGCATTTT
CASRESSNQPQHF
>TRBJ2-1|TRBD1|few|16|TRBV7-2
TGTGCCAGCAGCACGGGAGCAGGGGGCGCTTACAATGAGCAGTTCTTC
CASSTGAGGAYNEQFF
>TRBJ2-2|.|.|15|TRBV4-1
TGCGCCAGCAGCCGTCCGGGAACCAACACCGGGGAGCTGTTTTTT
CASSRPGTNTGELFF
>TRBJ1-2|TRBD1|.|17|TRBV7-9
TGTGCCAGCAGCTTGACCGGGACAGCTAATCCCCGGAGGGGCTACACCTTC
CASSLTGTANPRRGYTF
>TRBJ2-3|.|once|19|TRBV19
TGTGCCAGTAGACCCGGGTCGGCTAGCGAAGGAATTGGGACAGATACGCAGTATTTT
CASRPGSASEGIGTDTQYF
>TRBJ2-3|.|.|16|TRBV7-3
TGTGCCAGCAGCTACAGACCGGGATCTAGCACAGATACGCAGTATTTT
CASSYRPGSSTDTQYF
>TRBJ2-1|TRBD2|few|15|TRBV27
TGTGCCAGCAGGAAAGAAGCGGGACTAGCGGTTTCCGAAGTCTTC
CASRKEAGLAVSEVF
>TRBJ2-5|.|.|17|TRBV5-6
TGTGCCAGCAGCTTGAAATTTTCCCTACGTGAGGGCGAGACCCAGTACTTC
CASSLKFSLREGETQYF
>TRBJ2-2|.|.|13|TRBV29-1
TGCAGTTACTACAAGGCGAACACCGGGGAGCTGTTTTTT
CSYYKANTGELFF
>TRBJ2-1|TRBD2|.|16|TRBV11-3
TGTGCCAGCAGCTTAGTCCTAGCGGGAGTAGCCCGGGAGCAGTTCTTC
CASSLVLAGVAREQFF
>TRBJ1-4|.|.|12|TRBV29-1
TGCAGCGCCAAGGGGTCTAATGAAAAACTGTTTTTT
CSAKGSNEKLFF
>TRBJ1-2|TRBD1|.|12|TRBV25-1
TGTGCCAGTTCACAGGGGGCGCATGGCTACACCTTC
CASSQGAHGYTF
>TRBJ1-4|.|.|16|TRBV12-5
TGTGCTAGTGCACCGGGGGGGGAGGCAACTAATGAAAAACTGTTTTTT
CASAPGGEATNEKLFF
>TRBJ1-2|.|.|15|TRBV7-3
TGTGCCAGCAGCTCATCCGGGGGGAGGGACTATGGCTACACCTTC
CASSSSGGRDYGYTF
>TRBJ2-7|.|.|16|TRBV28
TGTGCCAGCACCTCGAGGAGAGGCAGGGGGGTATACGAGCAGTACTTC
CASTSRRGRGVYEQYF
>TRBJ1-2|TRBD1|.|17|TRBV29-1
TGCAGCGTTGAAGACTGGACAGGGGGCCGGCTTGACTATGGCTACACCTTC
CSVEDWTGGRLDYGYTF
>TRBJ2-2|.|.|16|TRBV7-6
TGTGCCAGCAGCTCCGCGGGGGCTCGTTACACCGGGGAGCTGTTTTTT
CASSSAGARYTGELFF
>TRBJ2-7|.|.|12|TRBV28
TGTGCCAGCAGTTTGAGGGGGTTCGAGCAGTACTTC
CASSLRGFEQYF
>TRBJ2-2|TRBD2|few|17|TRBV11-2
TGTGCCAGCAGCTTGGGGTCTAGCGGGACCTACACCGGGGAGCTGTTTTTT
CASSLGSSGTYTGELFF
>TRBJ2-1|.|.|12|TRBV5-5
TGTGCCAGCAGCTCCCCGACAGGTGGGCGGTTCTTC
CASSSPTGGRFF
>TRBJ1-1|.|once|16|TRBV6-2/TRBV6-3
TGTGCCAGCAGTTACAGTTGGGGTTCGGGAAACACTGAAGCTTTCTTT
CASSYSWGSGNTEAFF
>TRBJ2-2|TRBD2|.|16|TRBV4-1
TGCGCCAGCAGCCAACCTCCTAGCGGGGGGGCCGGGGAGCTGTTTTTT
CASSQPPSGGAGELFF
>TRBJ1-5|.|once|12|TRBV28
TGTGCCAGCAGTCCCTTAAACCGGGCCCAGCATTTT
CASSPLNRAQHF
>TRBJ2-7|.|.|13|TRBV12-3/TRBV12-4
TGTGCCAGCAGTCAAACAGTCTTCTACGAGCAGTACTTC
CASSQTVFYEQYF
>TRBJ2-6|.|.|16|TRBV11-2
TGTGCCAGCAGCTTAGATACGGGGGCTGGGGCCAACGTCCTGACTTTC
CASSLDTGAGANVLTF
>TRBJ2-7|TRBD2|.|15|TRBV3-1/TRBV3-2
TGTGCCAGCAGCCAAGTTAGGACTAGCGCTGCTGAGCAGTACTTC
CASSQVRTSAAEQYF
>TRBJ2-7|.|.|13|TRBV18
TGTGCCAGCTCACCGGCCCGGGGTCGGGGGCAGTACTTC
CASSPARGRGQYF
>TRBJ2-7|.|once|12|TRBV6-4
TGTGCCAGCAGTGACACTCCCTACGAGCAGTACTTC
CASSDTPYEQYF
>TRBJ2-4|.|.|15|TRBV29-1
TGCAGCGTTGAAGGACTTGCCGGGGCCAAAAACATTCAGTACTTC
CSVEGLAGAKNIQYF
>TRBJ2-1|.|.|15|TRBV30
TGTGCCTGGAGTGGGGTGGCGGTCGAATACAATGAGCAGTTCTTC
CAWSGVAVEYNEQFF
>TRBJ2-5|TRBD2|medium-sized|16|TRBV5-4
TGTGCCAGCAGCTTGGGGGGACTAGCGGGGCAAGAGACCCAGTACTTC
CASSLGGLAGQETQYF
>TRBJ1-1|TRBD1|.|14|TRBV11-2
TGTGCCAGCAGTTACAGGGGCATGAACACTGAAGCTTTCTTT
CASSYRGMNTEAFF
>TRBJ2-1|TRBD2|few|17|TRBV27
TGTGCCAGCAGTTTCCGCGGGACTAGCGGTCATCAAAATGAGCAGTTCTTC
CASSFRGTSGHQNEQFF
>TRBJ2-2|TRBD2|.|15|TRBV30
TGTGCCTGGAGTGGGCTAGCGGGAGTGAAGGGGGAGCTGTTTTTT
CAWSGLAGVKGELFF
>TRBJ2-7|.|.|15|TRBV27
TGTGCCAGCAGTTTAAGCCCAGACAGTTTCTACGAGCAGTACTTC
CASSLSPDSFYEQYF
>TRBJ2-7|TRBD1|once|18|TRBV5-1
TGCGCCAGCAGCTTGCCTTCCGACAGGGGAGAAAGCTCCTACGAGCAGTACTTC
CASSLPSDRGESSYEQYF
>TRBJ1-5|.|few|15|TRBV3-1/TRBV3-2
TGTGCCAGCAGCCAGGGTGGGAGTCGCAGGCAGCCCCAGCATTTT
CASSQGGSRRQPQHF
>TRBJ1-1|TRBD1|once|15|TRBV5-4
TGTGCCAGCAGCTTGGCCGGGACAGGGATGACTGAAGCTTTCTTT
CASSLAGTGMTEAFF
>TRBJ1-2|.|.|15|TRBV4-2
TGTGCCAGCAGCCAAGCGGTAACAGGAGACTATGGCTACACCTTC
CASSQAVTGDYGYTF
>TRBJ2-3|.|.|15|TRBV5-6
TGTGCCAGCACCCCGCCCGGCGGGATTGGGGATACGCAGTATTTT
CASTPPGGIGDTQYF
>TRBJ1-6|.|.|13|TRBV3-1/TRBV3-2
TGTGCCAGCAGCCAGGCCGACTCTTCACCCCTCCACTTT
CASSQADSSPLHF
>TRBJ1-1|.|.|15|TRBV29-1
TGCAGCGTTGACCATCGACAGGCAACGAACACTGAAGCTTTCTTT
CSVDHRQATNTEAFF
>TRBJ2-6|TRBD2|.|18|TRBV4-1
TGCGCCAGCAGCAAGGGACTAGCGGGGGATCAGCGGGCCAACGTCCTGACTTTC
CASSKGLAGDQRANVLTF